These 8 T cell receptor beta chains came from one sample sequenced in a study of blood T cell repertoires in COVID-19. Produced via immunoSEQ multiplex PCR; TCRdb's table is partial and in-frame only. The data hold around 270,000 clones, with roughly 91% observed a single time. The sequenced sample was peripheral blood. The receptors originated from a man aged 40-49 years with acute or convalescent COVID-19.

V usage is TRBV5-4 and J usage is TRBJ2-1, with D possibly TRBD2 on 7 matching bases. The CDR3 has 15 amino acids. Trimming pared 2 bases from V and 7 bases from J, leaving 16 bases between. Germline CDR1 is SGHNT and CDR2 is YYREEE (reference sequence). This CDR3 reads CASSLWGGLWNEQFF. As DNA, the CDR3 is TGTGCCAGCAGCTTATGGGGGGGCCTTTGGAATGAGCAGTTCTTC. Filled out from reference TRBV5-4 and TRBJ2-1, the complete variable domain reads ETGVTQSPTHLIKTRGQQVTLRCSSQSGHNTVSWYQQALGQGPQFIFQYYREEENGRGNFPPRFSGLQFPNYSSELNVNALELDDSALYLCASSLWGGLWNEQFFGPGTRLTVL.

This rearrangement joins TRBV11-2 to TRBJ2-1; perhaps TRBD2 as D (6 bases). Per germline, CDR1 SGHAT and CDR2 FQNNGV. The V gene lost 4 bases and the J gene lost 7 bases, with 11 bases spanning the gap. This CDR3 has 13 amino acids. CDR3 residues: CASSWDGLNEQFF. CDR3 coding DNA: TGTGCCAGCAGCTGGGACGGACTAAATGAGCAGTTCTTC.

The V and J genes are TRBV5-6 and TRBJ2-7, with a possible D match to TRBD1 (5 bases). Trimming took off 1 base at V and 9 bases at J, with 23 bases between the two ends. The CDR3 runs 16 residues. Per germline, CDR1 SGHDT and CDR2 YYEEEE. The CDR3 here is CASSLRGVPVGLWQYF. The CDR3 DNA reads as TGTGCCAGCAGCTTGAGGGGTGTCCCGGTGGGTTTGTGGCAGTACTTC.

The chain is built from TRBV5-1 and TRBJ1-2; D is undetermined. Germline values: CDR1 SGHRS, CDR2 YFSETQ. V lost 2 bases, J lost 4 bases, and 12 bases lay in between. This CDR3 contains 14 residues. The CDR3 DNA is TGCGCCAGCAGCTTTGCGTCCCCGTCCTATGGCTACACCTTC. This translates into CASSFASPSYGYTF.

The gene calls are TRBV3-1 (or the pseudogene TRBV3-2) and TRBJ1-5; D is unclear. Germline CDR1 is LGHDT and CDR2 is YNNKEL (reference sequence). The length of the CDR3 is 15 residues. The V gene lost 6 bases and the J gene lost 4 bases, with 16 bases spanning the gap. CDR3 sequence: CASSLRGSANQPQHF. The DNA of the CDR3 is TGTGCCAGCAGTCTGCGTGGGAGCGCGAATCAGCCCCAGCATTTT.

The V call is TRBV24-1, the J call TRBJ2-7; D is unclear. The CDR3 sequence is 12 residues long. Trimming removed 4 bases from V and 3 bases from J, with 6 bases in between. Germline CDR1 KGHDR, CDR2 SFDVKD. The CDR3 coding sequence is TGTGCCACCAGTGACTACGGCTACGAGCAGTACTTC. As protein: CATSDYGYEQYF.

The table lists this clone with a few counts. CDR3 coding DNA: TGTGCCAGCAGCCATGGGTCGCACAGGGGTAATGAAAAACTGTTTTTT. The encoded protein is CASSHGSHRGNEKLFF. The V and J genes are TRBV11-2 and TRBJ1-4; TRBD1 agrees at 7 bases. Trimming at V came to 5 bases and at J to 4 bases, leaving 10 bases not matched to a gene. This CDR3 region has 16 residues. Per germline, CDR1 SGHAT and CDR2 FQNNGV.

The J gene is TRBJ1-2, the V gene TRBV13; TRBD1 agrees at 8 bases. J was trimmed by 0 bases and V by 5 bases; bases with no gene match: 8. There are 16 residues in the CDR3. From germline, CDR1 is PRHDT and CDR2 FYEKMQ (reference sequence). In nucleotides, the CDR3 is TGTGCCAGCAGCCCCTGGACAGGGAAAGCTAACTATGGCTACACCTTC. The encoded protein is CASSPWTGKANYGYTF. Looking up the rest from reference TRBV13 and TRBJ1-2 gives the full variable domain: AAGVIQSPRHLIKEKRETATLKCYPIPRHDTVYWYQQGPGQDPQFLISFYEKMQSDKGSIPDRFSAQQFSDYHSELNMSSLELGDSALYFCASSPWTGKANYGYTFGSGTRLTVV.